The clone carrying this T cell receptor beta chain was seen a handful of times. Its antigen is undetermined. The sample is drawn from a study of T cell repertoires in cytomegalovirus infection. TCRdb redid the calling of the reads with MiXCR, one entry per CDR3 protein. Found here are roughly 700,000 distinct CDR3 sequences, roughly 30% of them singletons; the top ten hold 15% to 20%. J lost 2 bases, V lost 6 bases, and 8 bases had no gene match. The CDR3 runs 15 residues. Germline V gene data show CDR1 as SNHLY and CDR2 as FYNNEI. This sequence originates from a human donor in good health (CMV status not recorded). Some clones in this sample may be carry-over from other donors' samples. The V call is TRBV2, the J call TRBJ2-7, with 9 bases identical to TRBD2. The input for sequencing was cultured PBMCs, taken from culture after CMV antigen stimulation. The CDR3 sequence: CASRVAGAGPYEQYF. CDR3 DNA: TGTGCCAGCAGGGTAGCGGGAGCCGGGCCCTACGAGCAGTACTTC.